This TCR beta chain was sequenced in a study of T cell repertoires in cytomegalovirus infection. At the level of the study: Recently identified HLA-C-restricted CMV epitopes were used, and well-studied HLA-B-restricted CMV epitopes were used as well. Matching HLA type and CMV infection were both indicated by public TCR beta signatures.

One entry per CDR3 protein, called by TCRdb with MiXCR from the reads. This repertoire shows about 470,000 distinct CDR3 sequences, about 42% found once; its top ten account for about two fifths. CDR3 length: 16 residues. From germline, CDR1 is SGHTA and CDR2 FQGNSA. The V and J ends lost 5 bases and 6 bases, in that order; junction bases with no gene match: 16. Study outcomes and limitations: HLA-C-restricted TCR beta clonotypes specific for CMV led the ex vivo response. Based on cumulative public TCR beta family frequency, carriers of CMV plus the relevant HLA were identified.

To note about this clonotype: Antigen specificity is unknown.

The V call is TRBV7-2, the J call TRBJ2-7; TRBD2 agrees at 7 bases. This TCR was recovered from a human donor in good health (CMV status not recorded). Some clones in this sample may be carry-over from other donors' samples. Source: cultured PBMCs, taken from culture after CMV antigen stimulation. The DNA of the CDR3 is TGTGCCAGCAGCCTCTATGGGGGGGGACTTAGTCGCGAGCAGTACTTC. Its translation is CASSLYGGGLSREQYF.